These 25 T cell receptor beta chains came from one sample sequenced in a study of T cells in Graves' hyperthyroidism and ophthalmopathy. TCR beta CDR3 regions were amplified from RNA. The primer set for the first-round RT-PCR of the TCR CDR3 was HTBI. A single record per CDR3 protein comes from TCRdb applying MiXCR to the multiplex PCR reads. The data contain around 600,000 distinct CDR3 sequences, approximately 14% of them seen just once; the ten biggest clones take up approximately 12%. Sequencing was carried out using blood. The receptors here all came from a woman between 45 and 65 years old with Graves' ophthalmopathy.

This clonotype was recorded many times. The chain employs TRBV29-1 and TRBJ2-5; TRBD1 agrees at 8 bases. V gave up 3 bases and J gave up 2 bases; unmatched junction bases: 5. Germline CDR1 SQVTM, CDR2 ANQGSEA. The CDR3 is made up of 14 amino acids. The CDR3 DNA reads TGCAGCGTTGAGTTTCGGGACAGGCAAGAGACCCAGTACTTC. It codes for CSVEFRDRQETQYF.

V and J are TRBV30 and TRBJ1-2; no firm D call. The V and J ends lost 3 bases and 3 bases respectively, with 23 bases between them. Germline V gene sequence: CDR1 GTSNPN, CDR2 SVGIG (reference sequence). CDR3 length equals 17 residues. The CDR3 DNA reads as TGTGCCTGGAGACATTGGTATAAGGCAGGAATTGACTATGGCTACACCTTC. Amino acids: CAWRHWYKAGIDYGYTF.

The chain uses TRBV4-1 and TRBJ1-4, with TRBD1 matching 9 bases. The V segment lost 1 base and the J segment 8 bases; nucleotides outside the gene matches: 2. This CDR3 is built from 14 residues. Germline V gene lookup returns CDR1 MGHRA and CDR2 YSYEKL. This CDR3 reads CASSQGQGDEKLFF. The CDR3 bases are TGCGCCAGCAGCCAAGGACAGGGGGACGAAAAACTGTTTTTT.

Comment on this clonotype: Lacking the conserved final phenylalanine or tryptophan, this CDR3 likely reflects a read error. The chain employs TRBV6-2 or TRBV6-3 and TRBJ2-3; perhaps TRBD2 as D (5 bases). Germline CDR1 MNHEY, CDR2 SVGEGT. V was trimmed by 2 bases and J by 4 bases, leaving 10 bases between them. This CDR3 is built from 14 residues. The CDR3 spells CASSYGSVADTQYL. The CDR3 DNA is TGTGCCAGCAGTTACGGGAGTGTGGCAGATACGCAGTATCTT.

There are many counts of this clonotype. Germline and junction disagree at one end, which may indicate a read error. V and J are TRBV11-2 and TRBJ2-7, with unresolved D. Germline assignment: CDR1 SGHAT and CDR2 FQNNGV. There are 14 residues in the CDR3. As DNA, the CDR3 is TGTGCCAGCAGCCGCGGACCGCCTCCCTACGAGCAGTGCTTC. Amino acid sequence: CASSRGPPPYEQCF. Filled out from reference TRBV11-2 and TRBJ2-7, the complete variable domain reads EAGVAQSPRYKIIEKRQSVAFWCNPISGHATLYWYQQILGQGPKLLIQFQNNGVVDDSQLPKDRFSAERLKGVDSTLKIQPAKLEDSAVYLCASSRGPPPYEQCFGPGTRLTVT.

This clonotype has just a few counts. The chain carries TRBV29-1 and TRBJ1-2, with TRBD1 identical over 10 bases. Germline CDR1 and CDR2: SQVTM and ANQGSEA. CDR3 length equals 15 residues. Trimming removed 3 bases from V and 8 bases from J; junction bases left unmatched: 12. In nucleotides, the CDR3 is TGCAGCGTTGAGCAGGCGGGACAGGGGAGGAGGGGCTACACCTTC. Amino acid sequence: CSVEQAGQGRRGYTF.

This clonotype showed up just a few times. The genes are TRBV19 and TRBJ2-2, with 11 bases identical to TRBD2. Per germline, CDR1 LNHDA and CDR2 SQIVND (reference sequence). Unmatched junction bases numbered 7, after V lost 8 bases and J lost 5 bases. This CDR3 comprises 15 residues. CDR3: CASVAGGTFTGELFF. The DNA for the CDR3 is TGTGCCAGTGTAGCGGGAGGGACGTTTACCGGGGAGCTGTTTTTT.

This clonotype was counted a few times. V is TRBV10-3 and J is TRBJ1-2, with 11 bases that match TRBD1. Germline values: CDR1 ENHRY, CDR2 SYGVKD. Losses at the gene ends were 8 bases for V and 4 bases for J; bases not matched to a gene: 12. This CDR3 region has 16 residues. CDR3 coding DNA: TGTGCCATCTTTGTCAAGGGACAGGGGGTCGGCTATGGCTACACCTTC. It codes for CAIFVKGQGVGYGYTF.

This clonotype was counted many times. The chain combines TRBV28 with TRBJ2-7; 9 nucleotides agree with TRBD2. Germline CDR1 is MDHEN and CDR2 is SYDVKM. This CDR3 contains 13 residues. J was trimmed by 4 bases and V by 7 bases; bases with no gene match: 5. CDR3 in DNA: TGTGCCAGCACTGCGGGAGGGCCGTACGAGCAGTACTTC. Protein product: CASTAGGPYEQYF. Complete variable domain (other parts from reference TRBV28 and TRBJ2-7): DVKVTQSSRYLVKRTGEKVFLECVQDMDHENMFWYRQDPGLGLRLIYFSYDVKMKEKGDIPEGYSVSREKKERFSLILESASTNQTSMYLCASTAGGPYEQYFGPGTRLTVT.

Many counts were recorded for this clonotype. The chain is built from TRBV27 and TRBJ2-1, with TRBD2 matching 7 bases. CDR3 length: 18 residues. Germline V gene lookup returns CDR1 MNHEY and CDR2 SMNVEV (reference sequence). Trimming cost V 5 bases and J 6 bases; bases outside gene matches: 19. In nucleotides, the CDR3 is TGTGCCAGCAGTCCAGGTGTAGCGGGCAACCCAAGGGGCAATGAGCAGTTCTTC. Translating gives CASSPGVAGNPRGNEQFF.

This chain joins TRBV19 and TRBJ2-7, with D possibly matching TRBD1 (6 bases). Trimming cost V 5 bases and J 0 bases, with 20 bases left between them. CDR1 and CDR2 (germline): LNHDA, SQIVND (reference sequence). This CDR3 has 17 amino acids. The CDR3 sequence: CASSSQGTRGPSYEQYF. The CDR3 coding sequence is TGTGCCAGTAGTTCCCAAGGGACCAGGGGACCCTCCTACGAGCAGTACTTC. The variable domain in full, with the rest retrieved from reference TRBV19 and TRBJ2-7, is DGGITQSPKYLFRKEGQNVTLSCEQNLNHDAMYWYRQDPGQGLRLIYYSQIVNDFQKGDIAEGYSVSREKKESFPLTVTSAQKNPTAFYLCASSSQGTRGPSYEQYFGPGTRLTVT.

This chain joins TRBV13 and TRBJ2-7; 8 bases match TRBD1. Germline loops: CDR1 PRHDT, CDR2 FYEKMQ (reference sequence). This CDR3 spans 18 amino acids. V lost 3 bases and J lost 3; bases outside the gene matches: 16. This CDR3 reads CASSFYPHDRGYFYEQYF. The CDR3 DNA reads as TGTGCCAGCAGCTTCTACCCTCACGACAGGGGCTACTTCTACGAGCAGTACTTC.

In its sample, this clonotype was seen once. This sequence may be a read error, since a much larger clone differs from it by one base. The chain is built from TRBV24-1 and TRBJ2-1; 7 nucleotides agree with TRBD2. V shed 8 bases and J 2 bases; nucleotides not matched to a gene: 5. Germline V gene lookup returns CDR1 KGHDR and CDR2 SFDVKD. This CDR3 spans 14 amino acids. The CDR3 loop is CATMQRDPYNEQFF. The CDR3 DNA is TGTGCCACCATGCAGCGGGACCCCTACAATGAGCAGTTCTTC.

This clonotype was seen repeatedly, ten times or more. The chain employs TRBV6-1 and TRBJ1-2, with TRBD1 as a possible D gene (5 bases). V gave up 2 bases and J gave up 7 bases, with 11 bases separating them. In germline, CDR1 is MNHNS, CDR2 SASEGT. The CDR3 consists of 13 residues. The CDR3 nucleotides read TGTGCCAGCAGTGAATGGGCAGGGATTGGCTACACCTTC. This sequence encodes CASSEWAGIGYTF.

As to this clonotype: At one end the junction does not follow the germline gene, possibly because of a read error. The chain couples TRBV6-2 or TRBV6-3 to TRBJ1-1; a weak D match, TRBD1 (5 bases). CDR1 and CDR2 from the germline V gene are MNHEY and SVGEGT. The CDR3 is made up of 14 amino acids. CDR3 in DNA: TGTGCCGGCAGTTACCGACAGTTGAACACTGAAGCTTTCTTT. Translation: CAGSYRQLNTEAFF.

This CDR3 reads CASSLGSMNTIYF. CDR3 DNA sequence: TGTGCCAGCAGCTTAGGAAGTATGAACACCATATATTTT. V is TRBV7-9 and J is TRBJ1-3; no reliable D call. With 1 base removed from V and 7 bases from J, the gap between germline ends came to 8 bases. This CDR3 is built from 13 residues. Germline loops: CDR1 SEHNR, CDR2 FQNEAQ (reference sequence).

This clonotype has a handful of counts. V gene TRBV7-3 combines with J gene TRBJ2-1, with D perhaps TRBD1 (5 bases). The germline gives CDR1 SGHTA, CDR2 FQGTGA. The CDR3 totals 12 residues. With 2 bases removed from V and 9 bases from J, the gap between germline ends came to 8 bases. Here the CDR3 reads CASSLDSLEQFF. The CDR3 DNA reads as TGTGCCAGCAGCTTAGACAGCCTTGAGCAGTTCTTC.

V gene TRBV18 combines with J gene TRBJ2-1, with D possibly being TRBD1 or TRBD2 (5 bases each). The V end lost 6 bases, the J end lost 4 bases, and 19 bases lay between the germline ends. This CDR3 has 16 amino acids. Germline V lookup: CDR1 KGHSH, CDR2 LQKENI. CDR3 DNA: TGTGCCAGCTCTCCTCACCGGGACGGAATGTACAATGAGCAGTTCTTC. This gives the protein CASSPHRDGMYNEQFF. Looking up the rest from reference TRBV18 and TRBJ2-1 gives the full variable domain: NAGVMQNPRHLVRRRGQEARLRCSPMKGHSHVYWYRQLPEEGLKFMVYLQKENIIDESGMPKERFSAEFPKEGPSILRIQQVVRGDSAAYFCASSPHRDGMYNEQFFGPGTRLTVL.

This clonotype was counted ten times or more. This chain connects TRBV7-9 to TRBJ2-7; 7 bases match TRBD1. Germline V gives CDR1 SEHNR, CDR2 FQNEAQ (reference sequence). There are 17 residues in the CDR3. Losses at the gene ends were 4 bases for V and 2 bases for J; bases not matched to a gene: 14. In nucleotides, the CDR3 is TGTGCCAGCAGCTCCCGGGGCCAGGACAGGACAGCCTACGAGCAGTACTTC. Protein sequence: CASSSRGQDRTAYEQYF.

In regard to this clonotype: It may be a read error: a sequence one base away is much more abundant. The gene calls are TRBV28 and TRBJ1-5; no clear D gene. Trimming removed 5 bases at V and 6 bases at J, with 11 bases between. Germline CDR1 reads MDHEN; CDR2 reads SYDVKM. The CDR3 runs to 13 residues. The CDR3 DNA is TGTGCCAGCAGTCGGGGTTTGGGTCAGCCCCAGCATTTT. Residues: CASSRGLGQPQHF.

The chain couples TRBV4-3 to TRBJ2-1, with D perhaps matching TRBD2 (6 bases). V was clipped by 0 bases and J by 9 bases, with 24 bases between them. CDR1 LGHNA and CDR2 YSLEER come from the germline V gene. This CDR3 region has 18 residues. CDR3 DNA: TGCGCCAGCAGCCAAGAACGCTCCAGTGGTGGGGGGTTGTTTGAGCAGTTCTTC. This translates into CASSQERSSGGGLFEQFF.

This clonotype has a count of ten or more. The chain couples TRBV6-2 or TRBV6-3 to TRBJ1-5; TRBD1 matches 7 bases. The CDR3 runs 13 residues. After removal of 8 bases from V and 6 bases from J, the junction contained 7 bases not matched to a gene. CDR1 MNHEY and CDR2 SVGEGT come from the germline V gene. CDR3 amino acids: CASVDRDTQPQHF. CDR3 in DNA: TGTGCCAGCGTAGACAGGGACACTCAGCCCCAGCATTTT.

This clonotype was found many times. The chain uses TRBV7-2 and TRBJ2-7, with 7 bases fitting TRBD2. The CDR3 covers 16 residues. The V gene end was trimmed by 5 bases and the J gene end by 3 bases; junction bases not matched to a gene: 13. The germline gives CDR1 SGHTA, CDR2 FQGNSA. The CDR3 here is CASSRSSGSLFYEQYF. Here the CDR3 DNA reads TGTGCCAGCAGCCGCAGTAGCGGGTCCCTTTTCTACGAGCAGTACTTC.

This clonotype was seen only a few times. The chain joins TRBV6-2 or TRBV6-3 to TRBJ2-2; D is unclear. CDR3 length: 14 amino acids. V was cut by 6 bases and J by 1 base, with 9 bases left in between. Germline-derived CDR1 and CDR2 are MNHEY and SVGEGT. CDR3 DNA sequence: TGTGCCAGCAGAAACACCATGAACACCGGGGAGCTGTTTTTT. This encodes CASRNTMNTGELFF.

This rearrangement joins TRBV29-1 to TRBJ2-5; possibly TRBD1 for D (5 bases). The CDR3 covers 13 residues. Germline V gene sequence: CDR1 SQVTM, CDR2 ANQGSEA. V shed 6 bases and J shed 6 bases, with 17 bases lying between them. The CDR3 protein is CSVSRVVAKTQYF. The CDR3, as DNA: TGCAGCGTCTCCAGGGTAGTGGCGAAGACCCAGTACTTC.